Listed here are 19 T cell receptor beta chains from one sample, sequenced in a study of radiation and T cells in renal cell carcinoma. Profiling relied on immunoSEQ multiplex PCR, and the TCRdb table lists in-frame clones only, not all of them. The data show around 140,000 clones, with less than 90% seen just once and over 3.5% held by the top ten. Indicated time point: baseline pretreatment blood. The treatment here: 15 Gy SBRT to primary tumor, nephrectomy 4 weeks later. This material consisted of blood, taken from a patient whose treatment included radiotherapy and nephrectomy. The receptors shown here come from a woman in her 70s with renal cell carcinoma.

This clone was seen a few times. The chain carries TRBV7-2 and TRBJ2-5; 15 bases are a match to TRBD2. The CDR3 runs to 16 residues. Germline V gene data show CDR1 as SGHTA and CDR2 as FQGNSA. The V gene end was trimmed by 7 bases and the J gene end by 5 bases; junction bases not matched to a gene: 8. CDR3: CASNIAGTSGGETQYF. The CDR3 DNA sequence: TGTGCCAGCAACATCGCCGGGACTAGCGGGGGGGAGACCCAGTACTTC.

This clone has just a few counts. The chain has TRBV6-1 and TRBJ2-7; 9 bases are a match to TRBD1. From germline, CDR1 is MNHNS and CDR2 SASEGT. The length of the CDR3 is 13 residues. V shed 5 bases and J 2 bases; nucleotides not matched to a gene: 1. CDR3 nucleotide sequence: TGTGCCAGCAGTAACAGGGGGCCCTACGAGCAGTACTTC. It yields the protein CASSNRGPYEQYF.

The chain's CDR3 is CAWGGQGSQPQHF. Written as DNA, the CDR3 is TGTGCCTGGGGCGGACAGGGGAGCCAGCCCCAGCATTTT. The chain couples TRBV30 to TRBJ1-5, with TRBD1 matching 9 bases. Germline trimming cut 5 bases from V and 7 bases from J; bases unmatched to any gene: 6. From germline, CDR1 is GTSNPN and CDR2 SVGIG (reference sequence). The CDR3 covers 13 residues. The full variable domain, in which reference TRBV30 and TRBJ1-5 provide the parts outside the CDR3, is SQTIHQWPATLVQPVGSPLSLECTVEGTSNPNLYWYRQAAGRGLQLLFYSVGIGQISSEVPQNLSASRPQDRQFILSSKKLLLSDSGFYLCAWGGQGSQPQHFGDGTRLSIL.

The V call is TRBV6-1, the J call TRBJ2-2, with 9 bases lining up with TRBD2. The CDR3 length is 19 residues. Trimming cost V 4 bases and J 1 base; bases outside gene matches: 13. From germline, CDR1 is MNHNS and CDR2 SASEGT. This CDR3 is CASSGVWSGGTLNTGELFF. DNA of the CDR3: TGTGCCAGCAGTGGCGTTTGGAGCGGGGGGACCTTGAACACCGGGGAGCTGTTTTTT.

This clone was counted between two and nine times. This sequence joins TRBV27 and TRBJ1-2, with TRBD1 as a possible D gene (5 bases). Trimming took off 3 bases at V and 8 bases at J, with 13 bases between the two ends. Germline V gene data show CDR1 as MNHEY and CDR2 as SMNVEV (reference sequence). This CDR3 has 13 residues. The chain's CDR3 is CASSFRGLGGYTF. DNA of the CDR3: TGTGCCAGCAGTTTTCGGGGACTGGGAGGCTACACCTTC.

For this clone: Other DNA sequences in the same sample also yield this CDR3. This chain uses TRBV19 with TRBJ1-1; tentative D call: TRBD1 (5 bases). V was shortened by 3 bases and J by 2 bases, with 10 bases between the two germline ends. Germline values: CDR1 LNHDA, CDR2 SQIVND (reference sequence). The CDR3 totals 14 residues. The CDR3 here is CASSIRGGNTEAFF. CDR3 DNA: TGTGCCAGTAGTATTAGGGGCGGAAACACTGAAGCTTTCTTT.

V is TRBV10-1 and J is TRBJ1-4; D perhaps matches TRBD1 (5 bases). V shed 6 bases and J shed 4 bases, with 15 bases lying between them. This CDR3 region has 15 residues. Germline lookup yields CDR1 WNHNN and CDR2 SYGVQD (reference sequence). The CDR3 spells CASRETGYRNEKLFF. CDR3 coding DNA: TGCGCCAGCAGGGAAACAGGATATCGTAATGAAAAACTGTTTTTT.

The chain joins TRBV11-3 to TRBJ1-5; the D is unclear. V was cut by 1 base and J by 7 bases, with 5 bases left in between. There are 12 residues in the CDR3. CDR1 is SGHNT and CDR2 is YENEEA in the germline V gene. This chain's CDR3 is CASSLGGQPQHF. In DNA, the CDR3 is TGTGCCAGCAGCTTAGGAGGGCAGCCCCAGCATTTT.

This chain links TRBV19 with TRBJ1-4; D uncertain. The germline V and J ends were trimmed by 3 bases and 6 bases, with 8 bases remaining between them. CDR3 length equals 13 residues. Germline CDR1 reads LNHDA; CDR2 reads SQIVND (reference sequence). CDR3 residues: CASSIGPHEKLFF. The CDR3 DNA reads TGTGCCAGTAGTATTGGGCCACATGAAAAACTGTTTTTT.

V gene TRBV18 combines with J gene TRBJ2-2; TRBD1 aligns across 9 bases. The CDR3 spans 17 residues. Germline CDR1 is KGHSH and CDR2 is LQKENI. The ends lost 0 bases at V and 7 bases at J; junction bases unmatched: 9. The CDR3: CASSPPQGAPNGGELFF. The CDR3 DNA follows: TGTGCCAGCTCACCACCACAGGGGGCCCCCAATGGCGGGGAGCTGTTTTTT.

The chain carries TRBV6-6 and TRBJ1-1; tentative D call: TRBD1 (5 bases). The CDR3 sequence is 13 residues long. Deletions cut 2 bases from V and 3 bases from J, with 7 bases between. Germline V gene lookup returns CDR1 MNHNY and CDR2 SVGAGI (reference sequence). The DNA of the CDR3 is TGTGCCAGCAGTTACCGAGGGGACACTGAAGCTTTCTTT. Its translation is CASSYRGDTEAFF.

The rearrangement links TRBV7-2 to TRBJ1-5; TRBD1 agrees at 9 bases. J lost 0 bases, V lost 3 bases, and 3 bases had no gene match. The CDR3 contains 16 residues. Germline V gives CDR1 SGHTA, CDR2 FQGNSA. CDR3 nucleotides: TGTGCCAGCAGCTTGGGGACAGGGCTTAGCAATCAGCCCCAGCATTTT. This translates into CASSLGTGLSNQPQHF.

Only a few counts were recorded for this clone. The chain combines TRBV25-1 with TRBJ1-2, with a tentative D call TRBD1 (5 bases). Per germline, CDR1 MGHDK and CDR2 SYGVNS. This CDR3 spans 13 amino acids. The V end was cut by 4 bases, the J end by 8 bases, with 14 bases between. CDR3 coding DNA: TGTGCCAGCAGTGTCCCGGCAGGGCACGGCTACACCTTC. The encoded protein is CASSVPAGHGYTF.

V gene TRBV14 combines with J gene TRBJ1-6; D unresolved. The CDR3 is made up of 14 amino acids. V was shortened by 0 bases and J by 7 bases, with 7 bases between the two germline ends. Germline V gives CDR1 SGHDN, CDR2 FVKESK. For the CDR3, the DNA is TGTGCCAGCAGCCAAGAGGCGAAAAATTCACCCCTCCACTTT. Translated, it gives CASSQEAKNSPLHF.

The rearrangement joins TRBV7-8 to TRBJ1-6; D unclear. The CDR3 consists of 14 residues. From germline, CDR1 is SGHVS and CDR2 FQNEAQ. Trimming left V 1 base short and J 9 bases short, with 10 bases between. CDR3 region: CASSLEPLGSPLHF. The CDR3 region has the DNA TGTGCCAGCAGCTTAGAACCCCTAGGTTCACCCCTCCACTTT.

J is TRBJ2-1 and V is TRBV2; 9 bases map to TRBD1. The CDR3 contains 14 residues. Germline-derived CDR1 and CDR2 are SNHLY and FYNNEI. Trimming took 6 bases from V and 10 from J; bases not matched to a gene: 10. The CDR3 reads CASSRDREVGEQFF. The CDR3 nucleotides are TGTGCCAGCAGCCGGGACAGGGAGGTAGGGGAGCAGTTCTTC.

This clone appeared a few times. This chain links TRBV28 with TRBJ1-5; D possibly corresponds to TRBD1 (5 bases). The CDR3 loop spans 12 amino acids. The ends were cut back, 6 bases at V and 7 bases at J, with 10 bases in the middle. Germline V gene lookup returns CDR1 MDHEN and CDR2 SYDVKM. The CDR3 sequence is CASRKGMQPQHF. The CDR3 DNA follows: TGTGCCAGCAGGAAGGGGATGCAGCCCCAGCATTTT.

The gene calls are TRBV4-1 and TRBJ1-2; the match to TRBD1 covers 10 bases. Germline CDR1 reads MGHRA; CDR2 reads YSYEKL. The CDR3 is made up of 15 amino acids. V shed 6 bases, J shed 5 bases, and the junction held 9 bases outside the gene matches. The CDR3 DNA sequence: TGCGCCAGCAGGCCACCGGGACAGGGGTTTTATGGCTACACCTTC. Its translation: CASRPPGQGFYGYTF.

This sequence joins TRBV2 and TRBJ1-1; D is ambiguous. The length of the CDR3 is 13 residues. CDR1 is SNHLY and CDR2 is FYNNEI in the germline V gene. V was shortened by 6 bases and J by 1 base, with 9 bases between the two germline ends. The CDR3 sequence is CASRAVPNTEAFF. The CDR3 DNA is TGTGCCAGCAGGGCGGTTCCGAACACTGAAGCTTTCTTT.